This TCR beta chain was recovered during a study of T cells in localized non-small cell lung cancer. This CDR3 has 15 residues. Trimming left V 7 bases short and J 0 bases short, with 13 bases between. From germline, CDR1 is MNHNS and CDR2 SASEGT. Study outcomes and limitations: Appearing in adjacent lung were a median around 60 of the top 100 tumor clones. Tumor showed lower T cell clonality than uninvolved adjacent lung, where it was highest.

Produced via immunoSEQ multiplex PCR; TCRdb's table is partial and in-frame only. Altogether about 78,000 clones are present, roughly 81% being singletons, with the ten largest covering approximately 2.8%. This clone has a single count. Its antigen is not known. The V call is TRBV6-1, the J call TRBJ1-3, with D perhaps matching TRBD1 (6 bases). The sequence came from a man aged 35 to 69 with stage I lung adenocarcinoma. The sequencing here drew on peripheral blood, taken before any cancer treatment. The CDR3 nucleotides are TGTGCCAGCAAAAGGGGGGTCGGCTCTGGAAACACCATATATTTT. This codes for CASKRGVGSGNTIYF.